Presented here are 10 T cell receptor beta chains from one specimen sequenced in a study of CD8+CD57+ T cells in acquired aplastic anemia. Genomic DNA served as template for TCR beta VDJ and CDR3 profiling. Via MiXCR, TCRdb re-called the reads, giving one row per CDR3 protein. Among approximately 98,000 distinct CDR3 sequences, under 60% were seen once, and the ten largest hold roughly a third. Material: sorted CD4+, CD8+, or CD8+CD57+ T cells (not recorded which) from PBMCs. Receptors were obtained from a human donor in good health, serving as a control.

This chain joins TRBV11-3 and TRBJ2-7; D may correspond to TRBD1 or TRBD2 (5 bases each). V was trimmed by 5 bases and J by 5 bases, leaving 19 bases between them. CDR1 is SGHNT and CDR2 is YENEEA in the germline V gene. The CDR3 has 15 residues. The CDR3: CASSHGTRPPDEQYF. CDR3 bases: TGTGCCAGCAGCCACGGGACCCGTCCCCCCGACGAGCAGTACTTC.

The V and J genes are TRBV2 and TRBJ1-6; 10 positions agree with TRBD1. The V segment lost 6 bases and the J segment 9 bases; nucleotides outside the gene matches: 5. Per the germline V gene, CDR1 is SNHLY and CDR2 is FYNNEI. The length of the CDR3 is 14 residues. For the CDR3, the DNA is TGTGCCAGCAGCGGGACAGGGGTTGGTTCACCCCTCCACTTT. Translating gives CASSGTGVGSPLHF.

This clonotype appeared many times. In DNA, the CDR3 is TGTGCCAGCAGCGTGGGACACCCGAACACTGAAGCTTTCTTT. Protein: CASSVGHPNTEAFF. This chain connects TRBV9 to TRBJ1-1, with a possible D match to TRBD1 (6 bases). V was clipped by 2 bases and J by 1 base, with 9 bases between them. Germline-derived CDR1 and CDR2 are SGDLS and YYNGEE. The CDR3 extends over 14 amino acids.

The chain couples TRBV7-2 to TRBJ1-1; no firm D call. Trimming removed 3 bases at V and 4 bases at J, with 9 bases between. Germline V lookup: CDR1 SGHTA, CDR2 FQGNSA. CDR3 size: 13 residues. The CDR3 DNA reads TGTGCCAGCAGCTTTACCGAGGGCACTGAAGCTTTCTTT. Protein product: CASSFTEGTEAFF.

This clonotype was counted only a few times. This chain connects TRBV6-1 to TRBJ1-1; D might be TRBD1 (6 bases). The V end was cut by 6 bases, the J end by 1 base, with 15 bases between. Germline V lookup: CDR1 MNHNS, CDR2 SASEGT. The CDR3 consists of 15 residues. CDR3 amino acids: CASRPITGSNTEAFF. CDR3 DNA: TGTGCCAGCAGACCGATAACAGGGTCGAACACTGAAGCTTTCTTT.

The chain joins TRBV10-1 to TRBJ2-1; maybe TRBD2 (6 bases). V lost 0 bases and J lost 8, with 17 bases in between. CDR3 length equals 16 residues. Germline CDR1 WNHNN, CDR2 SYGVQD (reference sequence). CDR3 in amino acids: CASSESSAGSSYEQFF. CDR3 bases: TGCGCCAGCAGTGAGTCGTCTGCCGGGAGTTCATATGAGCAGTTCTTC.

This clonotype was detected many times. V gene TRBV6-1 combines with J gene TRBJ2-5; TRBD2 is a possible D gene (6 bases). Germline V lookup: CDR1 MNHNS, CDR2 SASEGT. CDR3 size: 16 residues. Trimming left V 8 bases short and J 1 base short, with 20 bases between. This CDR3 is CASWPGDPYSQETQYF. CDR3 DNA: TGTGCCAGCTGGCCGGGGGATCCGTATAGCCAAGAGACCCAGTACTTC.

The J gene is TRBJ1-2, the V gene TRBV20-1; D is undetermined. V was cut by 0 bases and J by 6 bases, with 8 bases left in between. The CDR3 runs to 12 residues. Looked up from germline, CDR1 is DFQATT and CDR2 is SNEGSKA (reference sequence). The chain's CDR3 is CSAREGLDGYTF. The CDR3 nucleotides read TGCAGTGCTAGAGAAGGACTCGATGGCTACACCTTC.

This clonotype has a count of ten or more. The chain is built from TRBV10-1 and TRBJ2-3; 8 positions agree with TRBD1. This CDR3 is 14 amino acids long. V shed 7 bases and J 3 bases; nucleotides not matched to a gene: 6. Germline CDR1 and CDR2: WNHNN and SYGVQD (reference sequence). DNA of the CDR3: TGCGCCAGCACTCCCGGACAGGGAACAGATACGCAGTATTTT. It specifies CASTPGQGTDTQYF.

This clonotype was seen repeatedly, ten times or more. The chain links TRBV2 to TRBJ2-2; the match to TRBD1 covers 7 bases. V lost 1 base and J lost 5; bases outside the gene matches: 16. CDR1 SNHLY and CDR2 FYNNEI come from the germline V gene. The CDR3 contains 19 residues. CDR3 in DNA: TGTGCCAGCAGTGAAGACGGTCTGAGAGGGGGCTCTAGGACCGGGGAGCTGTTTTTT. As protein: CASSEDGLRGGSRTGELFF.